Sequencing of this T cell receptor beta chain was carried out in a study of OX40 agonist ivuxolimab in advanced cancers. The germline V gene has CDR1 MNHEY and CDR2 SMNVEV (reference sequence). The CDR3 totals 14 residues. Trimming removed 3 bases at V and 1 base at J, with 10 bases between. As regards this clone: Other DNA variants within this sample encode the same CDR3.

The table came from immunoSEQ multiplex PCR; TCRdb's copy has only in-frame clones and leaves some out. The repertoire holds fewer than 40,000 clones, with over 75% as singletons. The sequenced sample was CD4+ or CD8+ T cells sorted from blood, obtained in a trial of the OX40 agonist ivuxolimab. The V gene is TRBV27, the J gene TRBJ2-7; tentatively, D is TRBD1 (6 bases). This receptor was taken from an adult with an advanced solid tumor such as melanoma, head and neck, liver or kidney cancer. The CDR3 coding sequence is TGTGCCAGCAGTTTCGGGCAGGGGTCCTACGAGCAGTACTTC. Translated: CASSFGQGSYEQYF.